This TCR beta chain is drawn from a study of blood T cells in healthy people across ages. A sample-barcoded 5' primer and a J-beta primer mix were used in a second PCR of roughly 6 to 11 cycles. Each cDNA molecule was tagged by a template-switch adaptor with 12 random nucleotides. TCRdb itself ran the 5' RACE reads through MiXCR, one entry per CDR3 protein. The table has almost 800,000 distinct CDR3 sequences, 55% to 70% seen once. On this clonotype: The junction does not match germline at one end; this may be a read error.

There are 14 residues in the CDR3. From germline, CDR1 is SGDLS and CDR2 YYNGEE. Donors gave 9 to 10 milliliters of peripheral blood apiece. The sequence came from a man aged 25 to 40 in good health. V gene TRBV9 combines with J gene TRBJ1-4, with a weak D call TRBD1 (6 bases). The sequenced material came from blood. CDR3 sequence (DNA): TGTGCCAGCAGCGTCTCACAGGGCAACGAAAAACCGTTTTTT. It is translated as CASSVSQGNEKPFF.